The clone carrying this TCR beta chain was found many times. The data derive from a study of early T cells in non-severe SARS-CoV-2 infection. Researchers attached unique molecular identifiers to individual cDNA molecules. TCRdb passed the 5' RACE reads through MiXCR, listing each CDR3 protein once. Found here are fewer than 100,000 distinct CDR3 sequences, about 13% of them singletons; the top ten hold approximately 2.3%. Germline V gene data show CDR1 as LNHDA and CDR2 as SQIVND (reference sequence). The CDR3 is made up of 11 amino acids. V was pared by 4 bases and J by 4 bases, with 5 bases between.

Sample: whole blood. This sequence joins TRBV19 and TRBJ2-7; D is uncertain. This sequence originates from an adult who was a healthcare worker with PCR-confirmed SARS-CoV-2 infection or an uninfected control (not recorded which). The CDR3 is CASSNFYEQYF. The DNA of the CDR3 is TGTGCCAGTAGTAACTTTTACGAGCAGTACTTC. The variable domain in full, completed from reference TRBV19 and TRBJ2-7, reads DGGITQSPKYLFRKEGQNVTLSCEQNLNHDAMYWYRQDPGQGLRLIYYSQIVNDFQKGDIAEGYSVSREKKESFPLTVTSAQKNPTAFYLCASSNFYEQYFGPGTRLTVT.